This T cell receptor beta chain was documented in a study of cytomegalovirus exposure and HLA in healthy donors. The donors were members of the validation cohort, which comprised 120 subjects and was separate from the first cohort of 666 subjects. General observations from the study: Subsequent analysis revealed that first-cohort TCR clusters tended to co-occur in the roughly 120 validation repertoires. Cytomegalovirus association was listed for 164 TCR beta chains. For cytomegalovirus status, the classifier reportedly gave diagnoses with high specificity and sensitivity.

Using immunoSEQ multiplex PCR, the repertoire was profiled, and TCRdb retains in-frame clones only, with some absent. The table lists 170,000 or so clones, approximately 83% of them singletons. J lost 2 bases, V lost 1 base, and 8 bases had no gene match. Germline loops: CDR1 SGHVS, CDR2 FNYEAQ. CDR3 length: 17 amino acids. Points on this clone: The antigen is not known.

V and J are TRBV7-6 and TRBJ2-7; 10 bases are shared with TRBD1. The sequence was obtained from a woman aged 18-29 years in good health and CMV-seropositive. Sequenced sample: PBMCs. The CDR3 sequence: CASSLGGQGIKTYEQYF. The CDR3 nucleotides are TGTGCCAGCAGCTTAGGGGGACAGGGGATTAAGACCTACGAGCAGTACTTC.